This T cell receptor (beta chain) was documented in a study of T-cell memory formation after mild COVID-19. One entry per CDR3 protein, called by TCRdb with MiXCR from the 5' RACE reads. There are about 360,000 distinct CDR3 sequences in the sample; 13% to 15% occur only once, and roughly 22% lies in the top ten. Germline lookup yields CDR1 KGHDR and CDR2 SFDVKD. Deletions cut 6 bases from V and 0 bases from J, with 7 bases between. This CDR3 is 14 amino acids long. The sample taken for sequencing was PBMCs or a T cell subset sorted from them (not recorded which). The rearrangement uses TRBV24-1 and TRBJ2-2, with unresolved D. This receptor was obtained from a man aged 18 to 30 who had mild COVID-19 (a few samples of this study predate the infection). Cell type and time point are not known. Here the CDR3 reads CATSQGPNTGELFF. DNA for the CDR3: TGTGCCACCAGTCAAGGGCCGAACACCGGGGAGCTGTTTTTT.